What follows are 22 T cell receptor beta chains derived from one specimen sequenced in a study of cytomegalovirus exposure and HLA in healthy donors. PCR was performed using 60 Vbeta and 13 Jbeta primers. Here immunoSEQ multiplex PCR was the method, and the copy in TCRdb shows in-frame clones only, minus some. The repertoire consists of some 94,000 clones, with about 78% occurring once and the leading ten covering about 3.5%. Sample: PBMCs. The receptors stem from a man in his forties in good health and CMV-seronegative.

The J gene is TRBJ2-5, the V gene TRBV5-6; 8 nucleotides agree with TRBD2. The assigned J gene may be wrong: the sequence end matches TRBJ2-7 better. This CDR3 region has 12 residues. The V gene's germline CDR1 is SGHDT and CDR2 YYEEEE. Written as DNA, the CDR3 is TGTGCCAGCTCTCCCGGGAGGGGCGAGCAGTACTTC. This translates into CASSPGRGEQYF.

This rearrangement joins TRBV10-3 to TRBJ2-2; no clear D gene. The CDR3 is made up of 12 amino acids. V lost 4 bases and J lost 9, with 9 bases in between. Germline CDR1 and CDR2: ENHRY and SYGVKD. CDR3 in amino acids: CAISVAHRELFF. Here the CDR3 DNA reads TGTGCCATCAGTGTGGCACACCGGGAGCTGTTTTTT.

The rearrangement links TRBV2 to TRBJ1-2; TRBD1 matches at 8 bases. The CDR3 is 15 residues long. Germline loops: CDR1 SNHLY, CDR2 FYNNEI. Trimming took 2 bases from V and 5 from J; bases not matched to a gene: 7. Here the CDR3 DNA reads TGTGCCAGCAGTGAATTCGGACAGGGCGGGTATGGCTACACCTTC. Its translation: CASSEFGQGGYGYTF.

The chain links TRBV11-2 to TRBJ2-7; D possibly corresponds to TRBD2 (5 bases). This CDR3 has 14 residues. V dropped 1 base and J dropped 5 bases, with 12 bases sitting between them. Germline V gene lookup returns CDR1 SGHAT and CDR2 FQNNGV. The CDR3 coding sequence is TGTGCCAGCAGCTTAGGCGGAGCGGCGGACGAGCAGTACTTC. Protein product: CASSLGGAADEQYF.

The V call is TRBV7-9, the J call TRBJ2-1; D unclear. The CDR3 is made up of 12 amino acids. Germline CDR1 and CDR2: SEHNR and FQNEAQ (reference sequence). The V end lost 0 bases, the J end lost 6 bases, and 3 bases lay between the germline ends. The CDR3 nucleotides read TGTGCCAGCAGCTTAGCCAGCAATGAGCAGTTCTTC. This encodes CASSLASNEQFF.

The V gene is TRBV28, the J gene TRBJ2-1; maybe TRBD1 (5 bases). This CDR3 contains 16 residues. Trimming removed 2 bases at V and 8 bases at J, with 19 bases between. Per the germline V gene, CDR1 is MDHEN and CDR2 is SYDVKM. CDR3 sequence reads: CASSLLIAGLWDEQFF. Written as DNA, the CDR3 is TGTGCCAGCAGTTTACTGATCGCAGGGCTCTGGGATGAGCAGTTCTTC.

This clone was observed once. The junction and the germline gene differ at one end; a read error may be behind it. J is TRBJ1-2 and V is TRBV2; tentative D call: TRBD1 (6 bases). Per germline, CDR1 SNHLY and CDR2 FYNNEI. The CDR3 covers 15 residues. In DNA, the CDR3 is TGTGCCAGCCGTGAGGGGGGACGGGGACGGGAAGGCTACACCTTC. It yields the protein CASREGGRGREGYTF.

To note about this clone: Other nucleotide sequences from this sample produce the same CDR3. The chain carries TRBV18 and TRBJ1-1, with D uncertain. The V and J ends lost 5 bases and 1 base respectively, with 5 bases between them. CDR1 KGHSH and CDR2 LQKENI come from the germline V gene. The CDR3 totals 12 residues. Here the CDR3 reads CASSAGNTEAFF. The CDR3 nucleotides are TGTGCCAGCTCAGCGGGGAACACTGAAGCTTTCTTT.

The chain has TRBV2 and TRBJ1-6, with unresolved D. The CDR3 is made up of 15 amino acids. Germline V gene data show CDR1 as SNHLY and CDR2 as FYNNEI. V lost 7 bases, J lost 0 bases, and 10 bases lay in between. Written as DNA, the CDR3 is TGTGCCAGCATAGCGGGGAGCTCCTATAATTCACCCCTCCACTTT. It encodes CASIAGSSYNSPLHF. Full variable domain (outside the CDR3, taken from reference TRBV2 and TRBJ1-6): EPEVTQTPSHQVTQMGQEVILRCVPISNHLYFYWYRQILGQKVEFLVSFYNNEISEKSEIFDDQFSVERPDGSNFTLKIRSTKLEDSAMYFCASIAGSSYNSPLHFGNGTRLTVT.

CDR3 loop: CASSEGKGADTEAFF. As DNA, the CDR3 is TGTGCCAGCAGTGAAGGGAAGGGGGCTGACACTGAAGCTTTCTTT. The genes are TRBV6-1 and TRBJ1-1, with 7 bases that match TRBD1. The CDR3 sequence is 15 residues long. The J segment lost 3 bases and the V segment lost 1 base, leaving 5 bases of the junction unmatched. Germline values: CDR1 MNHNS, CDR2 SASEGT.

The rearrangement uses TRBV30 and TRBJ2-1; 7 bases agree with TRBD1. From germline, CDR1 is GTSNPN and CDR2 SVGIG (reference sequence). The CDR3 sequence is 14 residues long. J lost 3 bases, V lost 5 bases, and 7 bases had no gene match. The CDR3 DNA follows: TGTGCCTGGGGTCGGGGACAGAGCTACAATGAGCAGTTCTTC. Encoded protein: CAWGRGQSYNEQFF.

The DNA of the CDR3 is TGTGCCAGCAGCCCCGGGACTAGCGGTCTATTCACAGATACGCAGTATTTT. Its protein is CASSPGTSGLFTDTQYF. V and J are TRBV7-9 and TRBJ2-3; 11 bases fit TRBD2. The CDR3 has 17 residues. Germline CDR1 is SEHNR and CDR2 is FQNEAQ (reference sequence). The V gene end was trimmed by 5 bases and the J gene end by 2 bases; junction bases not matched to a gene: 9.

The chain recombines TRBV10-3 with TRBJ2-2; TRBD1 matches 9 bases. This CDR3 comprises 15 residues. Germline CDR1 and CDR2: ENHRY and SYGVKD. V was clipped by 7 bases and J by 4 bases; unmatched bases: 7. CDR3 loop: CAITTGGAGTGELFF. The CDR3 DNA sequence: TGTGCCATCACCACAGGGGGCGCGGGCACCGGGGAGCTGTTTTTT.

This clone was recorded a few times. The chain has TRBV7-3 and TRBJ2-3; D ambiguous. CDR3 length: 13 amino acids. Germline CDR1 SGHTA, CDR2 FQGTGA. The germline V and J ends were trimmed by 4 bases and 2 bases, with 7 bases remaining between them. For the CDR3, the DNA is TGTGCCAGCAGCTCCCAGTCCACAGATACGCAGTATTTT. Translation gives CASSSQSTDTQYF.

This clone was recorded a few times. This sequence joins TRBV5-4 and TRBJ2-2; 11 nucleotides align to TRBD2. The CDR3 has 16 residues. Per the germline V gene, CDR1 is SGHNT and CDR2 is YYREEE (reference sequence). V dropped 4 bases and J dropped 0; count of bases not matched to a gene: 2. This CDR3 is CASSPLAGANTGELFF. CDR3 bases: TGTGCCAGCAGCCCACTAGCGGGGGCGAACACCGGGGAGCTGTTTTTT.

This clone was seen only a few times. The chain is built from TRBV5-6 and TRBJ2-1, with a possible D match to TRBD1 (5 bases). CDR1 is SGHDT and CDR2 is YYEEEE in the germline V gene. The CDR3 totals 15 residues. V lost 0 bases, J lost 4 bases, and 11 bases lay in between. The CDR3, as DNA: TGTGCCAGCAGCTTGGAACAGGTTGGTTACAATGAGCAGTTCTTC. Translated, it gives CASSLEQVGYNEQFF.

This sequence joins TRBV11-2 and TRBJ2-7; D not resolved. V shed 1 base and J shed 3 bases, with 7 bases lying between them. The germline V gene encodes CDR1 SGHAT and CDR2 FQNNGV. CDR3 size: 13 residues. The CDR3 sequence: CASSLATNYEQYF. The CDR3 region has the DNA TGTGCCAGCAGCTTAGCGACAAACTACGAGCAGTACTTC.

This clone was counted a few times. The chain links TRBV6-5 to TRBJ1-3; D not resolved. Germline V gene lookup returns CDR1 MNHEY and CDR2 SVGAGI. The germline V and J ends were trimmed by 6 bases and 4 bases, with 10 bases remaining between them. The CDR3 is made up of 13 amino acids. The DNA of the CDR3 is TGTGCCAGCAGGGGCCGCAGGGGAAACACCATATATTTT. Protein product: CASRGRRGNTIYF.

This chain connects TRBV7-6 to TRBJ2-2; no reliable D call. Germline V gene sequence: CDR1 SGHVS, CDR2 FNYEAQ. Trimming removed 2 bases at V and 4 bases at J, with 8 bases between. This CDR3 has 14 residues. CDR3 sequence reads: CASSLYPGTGELFF. The CDR3 coding sequence is TGTGCCAGCAGCTTATATCCGGGCACCGGGGAGCTGTTTTTT.

The chain carries TRBV6-1 and TRBJ2-3; D may be TRBD2 (6 bases). V was pared by 2 bases and J by 0 bases, with 12 bases between. Germline CDR1 and CDR2: MNHNS and SASEGT. CDR3 length: 16 amino acids. This CDR3 is CASSERLGKSTDTQYF. DNA for the CDR3: TGTGCCAGCAGTGAACGACTAGGGAAGAGCACAGATACGCAGTATTTT.

The genes are TRBV28 and TRBJ2-7, with no clear D. The CDR3 totals 13 residues. The V end lost 6 bases, the J end lost 7 bases, and 16 bases lay between the germline ends. Looked up from germline, CDR1 is MDHEN and CDR2 is SYDVKM. The CDR3 spells CASSPLSRREQYF. CDR3 nucleotide sequence: TGTGCCAGCAGCCCCTTGTCACGGAGAGAGCAGTACTTC.

This sequence joins TRBV15 and TRBJ2-3, with D tentatively TRBD1 (5 bases). Trimming shortened V by 2 bases and J by 8 bases, and 20 bases separated the two germline ends. Per the germline V gene, CDR1 is LNHNV and CDR2 is YYDKDF (reference sequence). The CDR3 loop spans 16 amino acids. CDR3 coding DNA: TGTGCCACCAGCAGAATGACAGTGACTTCCATGGGTACGCAGTATTTT. Protein sequence: CATSRMTVTSMGTQYF.